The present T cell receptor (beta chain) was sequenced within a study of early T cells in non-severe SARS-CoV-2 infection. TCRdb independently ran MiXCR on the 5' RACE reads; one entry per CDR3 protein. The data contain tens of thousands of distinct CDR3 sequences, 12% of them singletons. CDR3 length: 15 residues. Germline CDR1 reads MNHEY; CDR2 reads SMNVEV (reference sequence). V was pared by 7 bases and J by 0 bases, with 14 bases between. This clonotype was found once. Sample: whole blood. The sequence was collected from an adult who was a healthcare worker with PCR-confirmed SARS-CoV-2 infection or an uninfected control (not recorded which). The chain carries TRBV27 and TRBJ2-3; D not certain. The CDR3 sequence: CASTRVALSTDTQYF. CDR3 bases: TGTGCCAGCACTAGAGTAGCACTTAGCACAGATACGCAGTATTTT.